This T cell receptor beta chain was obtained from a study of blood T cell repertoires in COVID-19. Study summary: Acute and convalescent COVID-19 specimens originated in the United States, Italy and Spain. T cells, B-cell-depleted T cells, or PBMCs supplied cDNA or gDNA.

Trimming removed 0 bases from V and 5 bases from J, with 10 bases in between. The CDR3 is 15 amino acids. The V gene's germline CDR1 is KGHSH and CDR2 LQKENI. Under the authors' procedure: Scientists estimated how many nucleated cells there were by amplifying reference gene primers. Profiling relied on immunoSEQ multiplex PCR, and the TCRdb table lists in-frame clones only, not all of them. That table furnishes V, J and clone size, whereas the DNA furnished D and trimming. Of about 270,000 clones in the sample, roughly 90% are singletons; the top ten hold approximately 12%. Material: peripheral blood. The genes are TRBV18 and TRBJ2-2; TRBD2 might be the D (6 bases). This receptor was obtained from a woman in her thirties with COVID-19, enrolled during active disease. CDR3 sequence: CASSPPGRETGELFF. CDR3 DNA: TGTGCCAGCTCACCACCGGGACGGGAGACCGGGGAGCTGTTTTTT.